This T cell receptor beta chain was recovered during a study of blood T cell repertoires in COVID-19 (dated by TCRdb to between 2020 and 2021). Regarding the research as a whole: Collaborator samples came from the United States, Italy and Spain and covered acute and convalescent phases of COVID-19. The samples were drawn from the first 160 participants of the ongoing ImmuneRACE study and from under 1,500 subjects provided by 6 global collaborators. The dataset comprised deeply sampled blood TCRbeta repertoires from subjects exposed to, actively infected with, or recovered from COVID-19. The repertoires were released in a freely available public database intended as a resource for research on the immune response to SARS-CoV-2. Where available, HLA class I and class II types were obtained from metadata supplied by the sample provider rather than from assay-based typing. Nearly every sample came with metadata listing a de-identified subject ID, COVID-19 status, age in years and sex. The prospective study material was composed of cDNA or gDNA derived from T cells, B-cell-depleted T cells, or PBMCs.

As regards this clone: Its recognized antigen is unknown. No qualities accompany the bases; no much larger clone lies one base away.

What the work shows at the level of the full study, not this receptor alone: How much clinical and demographic metadata was included differed by source and by participant, and the metadata was provided uncurated.

One collaborating source in Seattle enrolled patients during active infection and followed them longitudinally through the course of disease. The collaborating institutions used their own protocols to collect whole blood in K2EDTA tubes. Collaborator samples were shipped for TCRbeta analysis as frozen whole blood, isolated PBMCs, or DNA extracted from either sample type. TCRbeta CDR3 regions were amplified from genomic DNA by means of the immunoSEQ Assay, a bias-controlled multiplex PCR. The original methods were these. Within the assay, amplification of reference gene primers was used to estimate how many nucleated cells each sample contained. To quantify the absolute abundance of each unique TCRbeta CDR3 rearrangement, sequence reads were collapsed and filtered. For each sample, productive Simpson clonality was calculated by taking the square root of Simpson's diversity index across productive rearrangements. What TCRdb holds here is the immuneACCESS table cut down to in-frame rearrangements. Part of the clones is not present; checked against another copy, under half of the missing clones reflect an unresolved V gene, and the others are unexplained. The V and J calls and clone size were taken over from that table, and D and trimming were inferred from the DNA. Present in this sample are 200,000 to 250,000 clones, 75% to 85% of which were seen just once. Jointly, the top ten make up roughly 1.3% of the sample.

Sample: peripheral blood. The sequence was obtained from a young woman with COVID-19, enrolled during active disease.

The CDR3: CASSLASGGANEQFF. The nucleotides read TGTGCCAGCAGCTTAGCCAGCGGGGGGGCCAATGAGCAGTTCTTC. The chain uses TRBV7-9 and TRBJ2-1, with 10 junctional bases fitting TRBD2. CDR1 and CDR2 are read off the germline V gene (reference sequence) as SEHNR and FQNEAQ. Inclusive of the bounding cysteine and phenylalanine, the CDR3 is 15 residues long. Solely the CDR3 DNA is kept, with 45 bases framed from the first base. Trimming takes 0 bases off V and 6 bases off J; junction bases not matched to a gene: 2.